This TCR beta chain was sequenced for a study of blood T cells in healthy people across ages. Looking at the study overall: Template switching captured about one barcoded beta molecule per two T cells.

Note on this clonotype: Antigen: not known. It may be a read error: a sequence one base away is much more abundant.

Germline V lookup: CDR1 SGDLS, CDR2 YYNGEE. The CDR3 spans 13 residues. General observations from the study: A roughly linear age-dependent decrease characterized TCR beta diversity per million T cells.

Using a J-beta primer mix together with a sample-barcoded 5' primer, a second PCR was run for 7 to 11 cycles. TCRdb re-analysed the 5' RACE reads in MiXCR, keeping a single row per CDR3 protein. Of under 850,000 distinct CDR3 sequences detected, around 36% appear once; the ten largest clones hold around 13%. The receptor was isolated from a man aged 18 to 29 in good health. The sequenced sample consisted of blood. The chain is built from TRBV9 and TRBJ1-2; D might be TRBD1 (5 bases). The CDR3 reads CVSSVGESYGYTF. The CDR3 nucleotides read TGTGTCAGCAGCGTAGGGGAGAGCTATGGCTACACCTTC. The variable domain in full, completed from reference TRBV9 and TRBJ1-2, reads DSGVTQTPKHLITATGQRVTLRCSPRSGDLSVYWYQQSLDQGLQFLIQYYNGEERAKGNILERFSAQQFPDLHSELNLSSLELGDSALYFCVSSVGESYGYTFGSGTRLTVV.